The rows below give T cell receptor beta chains drawn from one sample of a study of blood T cell repertoires in COVID-19. Sequenced by immunoSEQ multiplex PCR; TCRdb stores in-frame clones only, minus some. Of approximately 300,000 clones listed, 70% to 90% are singletons. Source material: PBMCs or T cells enriched from blood (not recorded which). The source of these receptors is a woman under 30 who had recovered from COVID-19. Each CDR3 is given with its conserved first and last residue. Fields, in order: CDR3 DNA, CDR3 protein, V gene, D gene, clone size, J gene. A D gene is named only where the DNA matches it firmly. Rows give clone size only sometimes, using once, few, many, or a class for an expanded clone.

TGCGCCAGCAGCTTGGGGGAGTCCTTTGAAAAACTGTTTTTT,CASSLGESFEKLFF,TRBV5-1,-,-,TRBJ1-4
TGTGCCAGCAGCCAAGGTGGGGCAGGGTATCAGCCCCAGCATTTT,CASSQGGAGYQPQHF,TRBV14,-,-,TRBJ1-5
TGTGCCAGCAGCGACAGGGGAAGAGGCTACACCTTC,CASSDRGRGYTF,TRBV6-5,TRBD1,few,TRBJ1-2
TGTGCCAGCAGTCCTCGACCGGGACAGCAGGAGACCCAGTACTTC,CASSPRPGQQETQYF,TRBV27,TRBD1,-,TRBJ2-5
TGCAGTGCTAGTCTGGGACAGGGGACCTACGAGCAGTACTTC,CSASLGQGTYEQYF,TRBV20-1,TRBD1,-,TRBJ2-7
TGTGCCAGCAGCCAATCGTTTGGCTACACCTTC,CASSQSFGYTF,TRBV3-1/TRBV3-2,-,-,TRBJ1-2
TGTGCCAGCTCACCGTCCGGGACAGAGGACTACGAGCAGTACTTC,CASSPSGTEDYEQYF,TRBV18,TRBD1,-,TRBJ2-7
TGTGCCAGCAGTACGACGGACAGGGGGAGGACTGAAGCTTTCTTT,CASSTTDRGRTEAFF,TRBV6-5,TRBD1,-,TRBJ1-1
TGTGCCAGCAGCTTAGAGGGACAGGGCTACGAGCAGTACTTC,CASSLEGQGYEQYF,TRBV7-6,TRBD1,-,TRBJ2-7
TGCGCCAGCAGCCAAGTAGTCAAAAACATTCAGTACTTC,CASSQVVKNIQYF,TRBV4-1,-,-,TRBJ2-4
TGTGCCAGTAGTATGGGCCGCTACACCGGGGAGCTGTTTTTT,CASSMGRYTGELFF,TRBV19,-,-,TRBJ2-2
TGTGCCAGCAGCTCGAGACAGGGTTTTCATGAAAAACTGTTTTTT,CASSSRQGFHEKLFF,TRBV7-9,TRBD1,-,TRBJ1-4
TGTGCCAGCAGTGATCAGGGATGGGACACTGAAGCTTTCTTT,CASSDQGWDTEAFF,TRBV2,-,-,TRBJ1-1
TGTGCCAGCAGCCAAACCCCCGATCAAGCTCAGCCCCAGCATTTT,CASSQTPDQAQPQHF,TRBV3-1/TRBV3-2,-,-,TRBJ1-5
TGTGCCAGCAGCATGGGACAGGGTGGTAATTCACCCCTCCACTTT,CASSMGQGGNSPLHF,TRBV7-9,TRBD1,-,TRBJ1-6
TGTGCCAGCAGTTACCCCTTCCAGGGCCCGGCTGAAGCTTTCTTT,CASSYPFQGPAEAFF,TRBV6-2/TRBV6-3,-,-,TRBJ1-1
TGTGCCAGCAGCCCAGCGTGGAGACAGGGGGGCAATGAGCAGTTCTTC,CASSPAWRQGGNEQFF,TRBV7-8,TRBD1,-,TRBJ2-1
TGTGCCAGACAACACCGGGACAGGGGGTGGCGCGAGCAGTACTTC,CARQHRDRGWREQYF,TRBV25-1,TRBD1,-,TRBJ2-7
TGTGCCAGCAGCTCCAGGGGTTACGATCCCTACAATGAGCAGTTCTTC,CASSSRGYDPYNEQFF,TRBV5-4,-,once,TRBJ2-1
TGTGCCAGCAGCCCTCGACAGGGGGTGACTGAAGCTTTCTTT,CASSPRQGVTEAFF,TRBV5-5,TRBD1,many,TRBJ1-1
TGTGCCAGCAGCTGGGGCGGGAGACACGAGCAGTACTTC,CASSWGGRHEQYF,TRBV7-9,TRBD2,-,TRBJ2-7
TGTGCCAGCACCCCTTTTGCGAGTTGGCTAGACACCGGGGAGCTGTTTTTT,CASTPFASWLDTGELFF,TRBV27,-,-,TRBJ2-2
TGTGCCATCAGTGAGTCGTTTTACAGGGGGGTGAATAACTATGGCTACACCTTC,CAISESFYRGVNNYGYTF,TRBV10-3,TRBD1,-,TRBJ1-2
TGTGCCAGCAGCTACAACCCCGATCCGACCTACGAGCAGTACTTC,CASSYNPDPTYEQYF,TRBV7-2,-,few,TRBJ2-7
TGTGCCAGCAGTAGGACTAGCGGGGCCATCATAGGGGATACGCAGTATTTT,CASSRTSGAIIGDTQYF,TRBV27,TRBD2,-,TRBJ2-3
TGTGCCAGTAGCCGCGGGACGCTCGGGGGGTACAATGAGCAGTTCTTC,CASSRGTLGGYNEQFF,TRBV19,TRBD2,once,TRBJ2-1
TGTGCCAGCAGCGTCGGACAGGGGGCGCGGAACACTGAAGCTTTCTTT,CASSVGQGARNTEAFF,TRBV9,TRBD1,-,TRBJ1-1
TGTGCCAGCAGTATGGCGACAGGGGCATTTGGTCAGCCCCAGCATTTT,CASSMATGAFGQPQHF,TRBV28,TRBD1,-,TRBJ1-5
TGTGCCAGCAGCTTAGCGGCGGGAGTGGAGACCCAGTACTTC,CASSLAAGVETQYF,TRBV11-1,TRBD2,once,TRBJ2-5
TGTGCCAGCTCAGCCCAAAGCCAGGGATCTGGCACTGAAGCTTTCTTT,CASSAQSQGSGTEAFF,TRBV18,-,-,TRBJ1-1
TGTGCCAGCAGTTTGGGGCCCGGGGGATACAATGAGCAGTTCTTC,CASSLGPGGYNEQFF,TRBV27,-,-,TRBJ2-1
TGTGCCAGCAGCTCCCAGGGCTACGAGCAGTACTTC,CASSSQGYEQYF,TRBV13,-,-,TRBJ2-7
TGTGCCAGCAGGGCAGGGGTGAACACCGGGGAGCTGTTTTTT,CASRAGVNTGELFF,TRBV28,-,-,TRBJ2-2
TGTGCCAGCTCGGGACAGCCCACAGATACGCAGTATTTT,CASSGQPTDTQYF,TRBV7-3,TRBD1,once,TRBJ2-3
TGTGCCAGCAGTGACAGGGAGCACGGGACCGGGGAGCTGTTTTTT,CASSDREHGTGELFF,TRBV6-4,-,-,TRBJ2-2
TGTGCCACCCGAGGATTTACCGGGGAGCTGTTTTTT,CATRGFTGELFF,TRBV24-1,-,-,TRBJ2-2
TGTGCCACCAGTGATTCCAGGACAGGGGGAGAAAAACTGTTTTTT,CATSDSRTGGEKLFF,TRBV24-1,TRBD1,-,TRBJ1-4
TGTGCCAGCAGAGGGACAGCCTATGGCTACACCTTC,CASRGTAYGYTF,TRBV28,TRBD1,-,TRBJ1-2
TGTGCCAGCAGCCGTGACAGGGGTTGGCAGCCCCAGCATTTT,CASSRDRGWQPQHF,TRBV7-8,TRBD1,-,TRBJ1-5
TGTGCCAGCAGCGTCGAACAGAGCTCCTATAATTCACCCCTCCACTTT,CASSVEQSSYNSPLHF,TRBV9,-,few,TRBJ1-6
TGTGCCAGCAGCCACGACAGGGGATACAATCAGCCCCAGCATTTT,CASSHDRGYNQPQHF,TRBV4-2,TRBD1,-,TRBJ1-5
TGTGCCAGCAGCCAAACTCCCGGGACAGAGTCTAACTATGGCTACACCTTC,CASSQTPGTESNYGYTF,TRBV3-1/TRBV3-2,TRBD1,-,TRBJ1-2